These 21 T cell receptor beta chains share one sample of origin, sequenced in a study of blood T cell repertoires in COVID-19. Profiling relied on immunoSEQ multiplex PCR, and the TCRdb table lists in-frame clones only, not all of them. This sample has approximately 210,000 clones, with 88% found just once. Sequences were obtained from peripheral blood. These receptors all stem from a human donor in a cohort sampled during active COVID-19.

The chain combines TRBV27 with TRBJ2-2; 7 bases are a match to TRBD1. Germline trimming cut 5 bases from V and 3 bases from J; bases unmatched to any gene: 9. Germline loops: CDR1 MNHEY, CDR2 SMNVEV (reference sequence). The CDR3 is 16 residues long. CDR3 amino acids: CASSPAPGQHTGELFF. The CDR3, as DNA: TGTGCCAGCAGTCCCGCCCCGGGACAGCACACCGGGGAGCTGTTTTTT.

This rearrangement joins TRBV3-1 (or the pseudogene TRBV3-2) to TRBJ2-1, with 9 bases fitting TRBD1. The V gene end was trimmed by 2 bases and the J gene end by 9 bases; junction bases not matched to a gene: 8. From germline, CDR1 is LGHDT and CDR2 YNNKEL (reference sequence). CDR3 length equals 15 residues. This CDR3 is CASSQPGQGFGEQFF. For the CDR3, the DNA is TGTGCCAGCAGCCAACCGGGACAGGGTTTTGGTGAGCAGTTCTTC.

The J gene is TRBJ2-7, the V gene TRBV5-1, with 11 bases that match TRBD1. There are 14 residues in the CDR3. Trimming took 5 bases from V and 5 from J; bases not matched to a gene: 6. CDR1 and CDR2 (germline): SGHRS, YFSETQ. CDR3 bases: TGCGCCAGCAGAAGGGACAGGGGGAGAGACGAGCAGTACTTC. This encodes CASRRDRGRDEQYF.

This chain uses TRBV5-1 with TRBJ2-5; 9 nucleotides line up with TRBD1. J was trimmed by 5 bases and V by 4 bases; bases with no gene match: 9. This CDR3 comprises 15 residues. Germline CDR1 SGHRS, CDR2 YFSETQ. In DNA form, the CDR3 reads TGCGCCAGCAGCCCTACAGGGGGCAGTGGGGAGACCCAGTACTTC. This translates into CASSPTGGSGETQYF.

The V gene is TRBV11-2, the J gene TRBJ2-2; TRBD2 aligns across 8 bases. CDR1 is SGHAT, CDR2 FQNNGV, per germline. V lost 0 bases and J lost 5; bases outside the gene matches: 2. The CDR3 sequence is 15 residues long. The CDR3 sequence is CASSLEPGGTGELFF. CDR3 in DNA: TGTGCCAGCAGCTTAGAGCCGGGAGGGACCGGGGAGCTGTTTTTT.

The genes are TRBV4-3 and TRBJ2-6; 9 bases agree with TRBD2. CDR3 length equals 15 residues. Germline CDR1 and CDR2: LGHNA and YSLEER. The V gene end was trimmed by 4 bases and the J gene end by 4 bases; junction bases not matched to a gene: 2. The CDR3 protein is CASSRTSGGANVLTF. In DNA form, the CDR3 reads TGCGCCAGCAGCCGTACTAGCGGGGGGGCCAACGTCCTGACTTTC.

V gene TRBV7-9 combines with J gene TRBJ2-4, with a weak D call TRBD2 (6 bases). The CDR3 runs 14 residues. The ends were cut back, 7 bases at V and 6 bases at J, with 16 bases in the middle. In germline, CDR1 is SEHNR, CDR2 FQNEAQ (reference sequence). CDR3 in amino acids: CASTSPGVGNIQYF. The DNA of the CDR3 is TGTGCCAGCACGTCCCCGGGGGTGGGAAACATTCAGTACTTC.

The rearrangement joins TRBV27 to TRBJ2-1, with 7 nucleotides matching TRBD1. CDR1 and CDR2 (germline): MNHEY, SMNVEV (reference sequence). The trim removed 5 bases at V and 9 bases at J, leaving 10 bases unmatched. The length of the CDR3 is 14 residues. CDR3 residues: CASSADRQGSEQFF. The CDR3 DNA follows: TGTGCCAGCAGTGCCGACCGACAGGGAAGTGAGCAGTTCTTC.

In DNA, the CDR3 is TGTGCCAGCAGTTACGGCCGACTCGGCGAGCAGTACTTC. Translation: CASSYGRLGEQYF. This chain uses TRBV6-2 or TRBV6-3 with TRBJ2-7, with D unclear. From germline, CDR1 is MNHEY and CDR2 SVGEGT. The CDR3 sequence is 13 residues long. V was cut by 2 bases and J by 6 bases, with 11 bases left in between.

The chain uses TRBV6-5 and TRBJ2-7; 11 bases align to TRBD2. Unmatched junction bases numbered 9, after V lost 7 bases and J lost 4 bases. Germline loops: CDR1 MNHEY, CDR2 SVGAGI. The CDR3 covers 15 residues. The chain's CDR3 is CASISSTSGRYEQYF. The CDR3 nucleotides are TGTGCCAGCATTTCCTCAACTAGCGGGAGATACGAGCAGTACTTC.

The chain uses TRBV19 and TRBJ2-6; D is unclear. Trimming removed 5 bases from V and 4 bases from J, with 12 bases in between. The CDR3 totals 15 residues. Germline V gene lookup returns CDR1 LNHDA and CDR2 SQIVND (reference sequence). CDR3 sequence: CASSGDLRGANVLTF. As DNA, the CDR3 is TGTGCCAGTAGTGGTGACCTGAGGGGGGCCAACGTCCTGACTTTC.

This clone occurred a few times. This sequence joins TRBV28 and TRBJ1-6, with a weak D call TRBD1 (5 bases). The CDR3 is 12 residues long. V dropped 6 bases and J dropped 7 bases, with 7 bases sitting between them. Per germline, CDR1 MDHEN and CDR2 SYDVKM. The CDR3 DNA reads TGTGCCAGCAGGACAGTAAATTCACCCCTCCACTTT. Protein product: CASRTVNSPLHF.

The CDR3 region has the DNA TGCGCCAGCAGCTCGGGACAGGCTAGCACAGATACGCAGTATTTT. This codes for CASSSGQASTDTQYF. This sequence joins TRBV5-1 and TRBJ2-3; 8 bases align to TRBD1. The CDR3 has 15 residues. CDR1 is SGHRS and CDR2 is YFSETQ in the germline V gene. Losses at the gene ends were 3 bases for V and 0 bases for J; bases not matched to a gene: 3.

The rearrangement uses TRBV24-1 and TRBJ1-1; D not resolved. CDR3 length equals 13 residues. CDR1 KGHDR and CDR2 SFDVKD come from the germline V gene. V shed 2 bases and J shed 0 bases, with 3 bases lying between them. CDR3 residues: CATSDSMNTEAFF. The CDR3 DNA reads TGTGCCACCAGTGATTCTATGAACACTGAAGCTTTCTTT.

This rearrangement joins TRBV28 to TRBJ2-7, with TRBD2 identical over 9 bases. CDR3 length: 13 amino acids. Per the germline V gene, CDR1 is MDHEN and CDR2 is SYDVKM. V was pared by 3 bases and J by 12 bases, with 9 bases of the junction left unmatched. Here the CDR3 reads CASSFFSSGDSYF. The CDR3 nucleotides are TGTGCCAGCAGTTTTTTCTCTAGCGGGGATTCGTACTTC.

The V and J genes are TRBV7-2 and TRBJ1-3; 10 positions match TRBD1. This CDR3 spans 17 amino acids. The trim removed 5 bases at V and 2 bases at J, leaving 9 bases unmatched. Germline assignment: CDR1 SGHTA and CDR2 FQGNSA. The CDR3, as DNA: TGTGCCAGCAGCGTAGTTGCCGACAGGGGGCCTGGAAACACCATATATTTT. It encodes CASSVVADRGPGNTIYF.

This chain connects TRBV5-4 to TRBJ1-2, with a weak D call TRBD1 (5 bases). Per germline, CDR1 SGHNT and CDR2 YYREEE (reference sequence). Trimming pared 0 bases from V and 1 base from J, leaving 10 bases between. The length of the CDR3 is 15 residues. The CDR3 nucleotides read TGTGCCAGCAGCTTGGTAGGACAAATTAACTATGGCTACACCTTC. This translates into CASSLVGQINYGYTF.

This sequence joins TRBV6-2 or TRBV6-3 and TRBJ2-7, with D uncertain. The CDR3 is 14 amino acids. V was pared by 1 base and J by 0 bases, with 7 bases between. Germline lookup yields CDR1 MNHEY and CDR2 SVGEGT. The CDR3 loop is CASSYLQSSYEQYF. The CDR3 DNA is TGTGCCAGCAGTTACTTACAGAGCTCCTACGAGCAGTACTTC.

The chain combines TRBV5-4 with TRBJ2-1; 10 bases fit TRBD2. CDR3 length: 14 residues. Trimming removed 0 bases from V and 12 bases from J; junction bases left unmatched: 6. Germline V CDR1 and CDR2: SGHNT, YYREEE (reference sequence). This CDR3 reads CASSLDGLAATQFF. The CDR3 DNA is TGTGCCAGCAGCTTGGATGGACTAGCGGCCACGCAGTTCTTC.

The chain couples TRBV9 to TRBJ2-2; D is undetermined. The CDR3 has 14 amino acids. V was trimmed by 0 bases and J by 5 bases, leaving 8 bases between them. Germline V gene lookup returns CDR1 SGDLS and CDR2 YYNGEE. DNA for the CDR3: TGTGCCAGCAGCGTAGCAGCGAGTACCGGGGAGCTGTTTTTT. It encodes CASSVAASTGELFF.

The genes are TRBV15 and TRBJ2-1, with D perhaps TRBD1 (5 bases). CDR3 size: 13 residues. Germline loops: CDR1 LNHNV, CDR2 YYDKDF (reference sequence). Trimming left V 1 base short and J 10 bases short, with 11 bases between. CDR3 sequence: CATSRGVGREQFF. The DNA of the CDR3 is TGTGCCACCAGCAGAGGAGTGGGGCGGGAGCAGTTCTTC.